These 18 T cell receptor beta chains came from one sample sequenced in a study of T cell repertoires in cytomegalovirus infection. In TCRdb, the reads were re-called with MiXCR into one record per CDR3 protein. This sample has 350,000 to 450,000 distinct CDR3 sequences, with 15% to 20% found just once. Sequenced sample: PBMCs. The receptor source for this set is a human donor in good health (CMV status not recorded). Some clones in this sample may be carry-over from other donors' samples.

V is TRBV6-5 and J is TRBJ1-1; tentatively, D is TRBD1 (6 bases). Germline lookup yields CDR1 MNHEY and CDR2 SVGAGI. The CDR3 runs to 17 residues. V lost 4 bases, J lost 4 bases, and 22 bases lay in between. The CDR3 spells CASSFTQTGRGFTEAFF. For the CDR3, the DNA is TGTGCCAGCAGTTTTACTCAAACAGGGCGAGGTTTCACTGAAGCTTTCTTT.

This clonotype was recorded at least ten times. V gene TRBV6-5 combines with J gene TRBJ2-1, with 11 bases lining up with TRBD1. Germline V gene lookup returns CDR1 MNHEY and CDR2 SVGAGI. The CDR3 extends over 13 amino acids. V lost 8 bases, J lost 4 bases, and 1 base stayed unmatched. Here the CDR3 reads CASRDRGYNEQFF. The CDR3 DNA follows: TGTGCCAGCCGGGACAGGGGGTACAATGAGCAGTTCTTC.

The sample holds a few counts of this clonotype. J is TRBJ1-1 and V is TRBV19; D not resolved. Germline CDR1 and CDR2: LNHDA and SQIVND (reference sequence). This CDR3 region has 14 residues. Trimming removed 5 bases at V and 3 bases at J, with 13 bases between. The CDR3 spells CASSATGLDTEAFF. CDR3 coding DNA: TGTGCCAGTAGTGCGACCGGACTAGACACTGAAGCTTTCTTT.

This clonotype came up many times. The chain is built from TRBV12-3 or TRBV12-4 and TRBJ2-1; a weak D match, TRBD1 (6 bases). Trimming shortened V by 3 bases and J by 2 bases, and 8 bases separated the two germline ends. The CDR3 covers 14 residues. CDR3 residues: CASSFGTPYNEQFF. DNA for the CDR3: TGTGCCAGCAGTTTCGGGACACCCTACAATGAGCAGTTCTTC.

In nucleotides, the CDR3 is TGTGCCAGCTCACCGACGGACTCTGGAAACACCATATATTTT. It translates to CASSPTDSGNTIYF. The chain is built from TRBV18 and TRBJ1-3, with no clear D. The CDR3 is 14 amino acids. The V end was cut by 3 bases, the J end by 0 bases, with 6 bases between. The germline V gene has CDR1 KGHSH and CDR2 LQKENI.

This clonotype was counted many times. The V and J genes are TRBV7-2 and TRBJ2-7; TRBD1 matches at 9 bases. The CDR3 runs 15 residues. J was trimmed by 6 bases and V by 4 bases; bases with no gene match: 10. Per germline, CDR1 SGHTA and CDR2 FQGNSA. The CDR3 bases are TGTGCCAGCAGCTCCCGGGACAGGGTCCACTCCGAGCAGTACTTC. Its protein is CASSSRDRVHSEQYF. Using reference TRBV7-2 and TRBJ2-7 for the parts outside the CDR3, the full variable domain is GAGVSQSPSNKVTEKGKDVELRCDPISGHTALYWYRQSLGQGLEFLIYFQGNSAPDKSGLPSDRFSAERTGGSVSTLTIQRTQQEDSAVYLCASSSRDRVHSEQYFGPGTRLTVT.

In this sample, this clonotype turned up a few times. The chain employs TRBV12-3 or TRBV12-4 and TRBJ1-1, with D unclear. V shed 7 bases and J shed 5 bases, with 14 bases lying between them. This CDR3 is 13 amino acids long. The CDR3, as DNA: TGTGCCAGCACCGGGAGTCGGAAAACTGAAGCTTTCTTT. Residues: CASTGSRKTEAFF.

V is TRBV3-1 and J is TRBJ2-3, with D possibly being TRBD2 (7 bases). V was trimmed by 4 bases and J by 2 bases, leaving 13 bases between them. The CDR3 covers 15 residues. From germline, CDR1 is LGHDT and CDR2 YNNKEL (reference sequence). CDR3 nucleotides: TGTGCCAGCAGCCCACAGGCGGGGGCCACAGATACGCAGTATTTT. This encodes CASSPQAGATDTQYF.

This clonotype was found many times. The V and J genes are TRBV7-2 and TRBJ2-3; D not certain. The germline CDR1 and CDR2 sequences are SGHTA and FQGNSA. V lost 4 bases, J lost 2 bases, and 13 bases lay in between. This CDR3 spans 15 amino acids. The CDR3 here is CASSSTIIHTDTQYF. CDR3 in DNA: TGTGCCAGCAGCTCCACGATAATCCACACAGATACGCAGTATTTT.

V is TRBV28 and J is TRBJ1-3; the D is unclear. The CDR3 spans 16 residues. Trimming took off 4 bases at V and 2 bases at J, with 15 bases between the two ends. CDR1 and CDR2 from the germline V gene are MDHEN and SYDVKM. The CDR3: CASSSPIMIPGNTIYF. The CDR3 DNA is TGTGCCAGCAGTTCACCGATCATGATACCTGGAAACACCATATATTTT.

The sample holds a few counts of this clonotype. The chain recombines TRBV4-1 with TRBJ2-7; a possible D gene is TRBD2 (5 bases). Germline assignment: CDR1 MGHRA and CDR2 YSYEKL. The CDR3 runs 16 residues. Deletions cut 2 bases from V and 3 bases from J, with 17 bases between. The CDR3 nucleotides read TGCGCCAGCAGCCAATCATGGGGAGATGGTCTCTACGAGCAGTACTTC. Its protein is CASSQSWGDGLYEQYF.

This chain joins TRBV7-6 and TRBJ2-7, with D perhaps matching TRBD1 (5 bases). CDR3 length: 20 residues. V gave up 2 bases and J gave up 0 bases, with 26 bases separating them. Per the germline V gene, CDR1 is SGHVS and CDR2 is FNYEAQ. The CDR3 loop reads CASSLSYRSSFRDSSYEQYF. The CDR3 DNA reads as TGTGCCAGCAGCTTAAGTTATCGGTCTAGTTTTAGAGACAGCTCCTACGAGCAGTACTTC.

This clonotype was detected many times. The chain uses TRBV7-8 and TRBJ2-3, with TRBD2 matching 10 bases. This CDR3 comprises 15 residues. Germline assignment: CDR1 SGHVS and CDR2 FQNEAQ. V dropped 2 bases and J dropped 10; count of bases not matched to a gene: 9. The CDR3 region is CASSLRTSGIFAQYF. The CDR3, as DNA: TGTGCCAGCAGCTTAAGGACTAGCGGAATCTTTGCGCAGTATTTT.

On this clonotype itself: This sequence may be a read error, since a much larger clone differs from it by one base. It is unclear where the CDR3 begins or ends on the DNA, so no DNA is shown, and the CDR3 is as TCRdb lists it. V gene TRBV6-2 or TRBV6-3 combines with J gene TRBJ2-1; TRBD2, as called in the table, went unchecked against the DNA. From germline, CDR1 is MNHEY and CDR2 SVGEGT. The CDR3 comprises 16 residues, both ends counted. CDR3 amino acids: CASSFGGGITYNEQSF.

This clonotype was observed a handful of times. The chain couples TRBV6-1 to TRBJ2-1; D is unclear. CDR3 length equals 13 residues. Trimming removed 2 bases from V and 13 bases from J, with 15 bases in between. The germline CDR1 and CDR2 sequences are MNHNS and SASEGT. Written as DNA, the CDR3 is TGTGCCAGCAGTGAATCCGTCGCGTTGGAACAGTTCTTC. Its protein product is CASSESVALEQFF.

Only a few counts were recorded for this clonotype. V usage is TRBV20-1 and J usage is TRBJ2-3; D is unclear. This CDR3 has 14 amino acids. V was shortened by 2 bases and J by 1 base, with 10 bases between the two germline ends. The germline gives CDR1 DFQATT, CDR2 SNEGSKA (reference sequence). CDR3 bases: TGCAGTGCTAGAAATATCTTGGGCACAGATACGCAGTATTTT. Translated: CSARNILGTDTQYF.

This clonotype occurred a few times. This chain uses TRBV5-1 with TRBJ2-5, with D maybe TRBD2 (6 bases). The CDR3 extends over 15 amino acids. Germline lookup yields CDR1 SGHRS and CDR2 YFSETQ. V gave up 1 base and J gave up 3 bases, with 13 bases separating them. The CDR3 region is CASSLSGSGEETQYF. CDR3 nucleotides: TGCGCCAGCAGCTTGTCGGGTAGCGGAGAAGAGACCCAGTACTTC.

This rearrangement joins TRBV12-3 or TRBV12-4 to TRBJ2-5; D perhaps matches TRBD2 (6 bases). The V and J ends lost 5 bases and 0 bases respectively, with 10 bases between them. The CDR3 length is 14 residues. CDR3 nucleotides: TGTGCCAGCAGTGGGGCGGGGTACCAAGAGACCCAGTACTTC. This codes for CASSGAGYQETQYF.